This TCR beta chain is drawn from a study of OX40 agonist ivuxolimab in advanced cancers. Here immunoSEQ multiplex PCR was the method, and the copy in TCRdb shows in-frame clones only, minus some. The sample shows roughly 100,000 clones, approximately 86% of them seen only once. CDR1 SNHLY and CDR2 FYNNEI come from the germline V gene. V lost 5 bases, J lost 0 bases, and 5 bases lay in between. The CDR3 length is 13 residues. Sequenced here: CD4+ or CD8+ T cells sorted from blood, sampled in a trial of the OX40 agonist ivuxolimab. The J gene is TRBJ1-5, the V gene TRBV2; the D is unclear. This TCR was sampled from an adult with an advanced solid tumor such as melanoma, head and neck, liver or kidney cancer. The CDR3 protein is CASSYNSNQPQHF. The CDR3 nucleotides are TGTGCCAGCAGTTACAATAGCAATCAGCCCCAGCATTTT.